One and the same sample provided the 10 T cell receptor beta chains below, sequenced in a study of Graves' ophthalmopathy and Graves' hyperthyroidism (dated by TCRdb to between 2017 and 2018). Instrument used: Illumina HiSeq 2000. TCR beta CDR3 regions were amplified from RNA transcripts for repertoire sequencing. The first round of RT-PCR was done with HTBI primers and the Qiagen OneStep RT-PCR kit, and was followed by a second round of multiplex PCR, then size selection and purification. In-frame beta chains were kept once TCRdb had trimmed the public reads at Q25 with fastp and called clones with MiXCR. Under each unique CDR3 protein, matching rows form one entry showing the most common genes and DNA. The sample table holds a few hundred thousand distinct CDR3 sequences, of which about 35% were seen once. The top ten constitute about 4% of the sample. The sequencing input was peripheral blood or thyroid tissue (not recorded which). The receptor source for this set is an adult man with Graves' hyperthyroidism.

This clonotype was counted many times. This chain links TRBV15 with TRBJ1-5; the D gene is possibly TRBD1 (5 bases). Germline V lookup: CDR1 LNHNV, CDR2 YYDKDF (reference sequence). This CDR3 is built from 16 residues. The V end was cut by 4 bases, the J end by 3 bases, with 16 bases between. The CDR3 DNA reads as TGTGCCACCAGCATACCCGGGACGGTCCACAATCAGCCCCAGCATTTT. This sequence encodes CATSIPGTVHNQPQHF.

A remark on this clonotype: At one of its ends the junction is not consistent with the germline gene, which may arise from a read error. The chain couples TRBV19 to TRBJ1-6; possibly TRBD1 for D (6 bases). Germline values: CDR1 LNHDA, CDR2 SQIVND (reference sequence). The CDR3 totals 17 residues. The chain's CDR3 is CTSSIEGGQNRNSPLHF. For the CDR3, the DNA is TGTACCAGTAGTATAGAAGGAGGACAGAATCGTAATTCACCCCTCCACTTT.

V is TRBV5-8 and J is TRBJ1-3; D is uncertain. Trimming took 0 bases from V and 4 from J, leaving 8 bases between them. The germline CDR1 and CDR2 sequences are SGHTS and YDEGEE. CDR3 length equals 14 residues. CDR3 in DNA: TGTGCCAGCAGCTTGGGGGCGGTCGGAAACACCATATATTTT. Translated: CASSLGAVGNTIYF.

In this sample, this clonotype turned up many times. V is TRBV15 and J is TRBJ1-1; D uncertain. Trimming left V 2 bases short and J 5 bases short, with 12 bases between. The CDR3 is made up of 14 amino acids. Germline V lookup: CDR1 LNHNV, CDR2 YYDKDF (reference sequence). CDR3 sequence reads: CATSRPEKVTEAFF. CDR3 nucleotide sequence: TGTGCCACCAGCAGACCAGAGAAAGTTACTGAAGCTTTCTTT. Based on the CDR3 plus reference TRBV15 and TRBJ1-1, the full variable domain is DAMVIQNPRYQVTQFGKPVTLSCSQTLNHNVMYWYQQKSSQAPKLLFHYYDKDFNNEADTPDNFQSRRPNTSFCFLDIRSPGLGDTAMYLCATSRPEKVTEAFFGQGTRLTVV.

The CDR3 spells CATSDPTRGNTEAFF. The CDR3 nucleotides read TGTGCCACCAGTGACCCCACCCGGGGGAACACTGAAGCTTTCTTT. The chain uses TRBV24-1 and TRBJ1-1; the D is unclear. This CDR3 has 15 amino acids. Germline loops: CDR1 KGHDR, CDR2 SFDVKD. The germline V and J ends were trimmed by 4 bases and 1 base, with 12 bases remaining between them.

This clonotype was seen only once. This may stem from a read error, because a much larger clone lies one nucleotide away. The rearrangement uses TRBV9 and TRBJ2-5; TRBD2 aligns across 7 bases. Trimming cost V 7 bases and J 5 bases; bases outside gene matches: 5. CDR3 length: 12 amino acids. Germline CDR1 reads SGDLS; CDR2 reads YYNGEE. The CDR3 DNA is TGTGCCAGCTCACGGGGGGACGAGACCCAGTACTTC. It encodes CASSRGDETQYF.

This clonotype came up many times. The chain recombines TRBV2 with TRBJ2-5; 10 positions agree with TRBD1. Germline V gene data show CDR1 as SNHLY and CDR2 as FYNNEI. The CDR3 has 14 amino acids. V lost 7 bases, J lost 4 bases, and 6 bases stayed unmatched. The CDR3 bases are TGTGCCAGCACCGGACAGGGGGGCGGAGAGACCCAGTACTTC. Translated: CASTGQGGGETQYF.

This clonotype appeared many times. The genes are TRBV20-1 and TRBJ1-1, with no clear D. The CDR3 sequence is 14 residues long. The germline gives CDR1 DFQATT, CDR2 SNEGSKA (reference sequence). The germline V and J ends were trimmed by 3 bases and 0 bases, with 11 bases remaining between them. CDR3 residues: CSAREEGMNTEAFF. As DNA, the CDR3 is TGCAGTGCTAGGGAGGAGGGTATGAACACTGAAGCTTTCTTT.

On this clonotype: A clone one base away is much larger, so this may be a read error. The chain has TRBV12-3 or TRBV12-4 and TRBJ1-6; D is possibly TRBD1 (5 bases). The CDR3 spans 14 residues. Here the CDR3 DNA reads TGTGCCAGCAGTTTTATGGGGCCTAATTCACCCTTCCACTTT. This encodes CASSFMGPNSPFHF.

This chain links TRBV2 with TRBJ2-5; possible D gene TRBD1, 6 bases. Germline V gives CDR1 SNHLY, CDR2 FYNNEI. V lost 6 bases, J lost 1 base, and 12 bases lay in between. The CDR3 has 14 amino acids. The CDR3: CASRTGTSQETQYF. The CDR3 coding sequence is TGTGCCAGCAGAACAGGGACCTCCCAAGAGACCCAGTACTTC.